These 4 T cell receptor beta chains came from one sample sequenced in a study of graft-versus-host responses after intestinal transplantation. Profiled with immunoSEQ multiplex PCR; TCRdb holds only in-frame clones, not every one. The sample records over 75,000 clones, roughly 82% being singletons. Sequencing used PBMCs, obtained 255 days after intestinal transplant. These receptors were obtained from a human patient who received an intestinal transplant, so some T cells may come from the graft donor.

This chain links TRBV30 with TRBJ2-2, with 8 bases that match TRBD1. The CDR3 consists of 16 residues. The J segment lost 4 bases and the V segment lost 2 bases, leaving 9 bases of the junction unmatched. The germline CDR1 and CDR2 sequences are GTSNPN and SVGIG (reference sequence). CDR3 coding DNA: TGTGCCTGGAGTTCGACCAGGGGGCAGAGCACCGGGGAGCTGTTTTTT. Residues: CAWSSTRGQSTGELFF.

This clone was observed a handful of times. The CDR3 coding sequence is TGTGCCAGCAGCCAATCAGTCAGGTCCTACGAGCAGTACTTC. Translating it yields CASSQSVRSYEQYF. The chain joins TRBV16 to TRBJ2-5; no reliable D call. TRBJ2-7 matches the DNA end more closely, so the J call is doubtful. This CDR3 spans 14 amino acids. Germline CDR1 and CDR2: KGHSY and FQNENV.

This clone was observed once. This rearrangement joins TRBV6-4 to TRBJ1-2; no definite D call. The CDR3 has 15 residues. The V gene's germline CDR1 is MRHNA and CDR2 SNTAGT. The germline V and J ends were trimmed by 4 bases and 0 bases, with 12 bases remaining between them. This chain's CDR3 is CASSAYRGANYGYTF. The DNA of the CDR3 is TGTGCCAGCAGTGCCTACAGAGGTGCTAACTATGGCTACACCTTC.

This rearrangement joins TRBV4-1 to TRBJ2-1; D unresolved. There are 17 residues in the CDR3. Germline values: CDR1 MGHRA, CDR2 YSYEKL. V was trimmed by 3 bases and J by 0 bases, leaving 15 bases between them. In nucleotides, the CDR3 is TGCGCCAGCAGCCATAGTGCCGACTCGAGCTCCTACAATGAGCAGTTCTTC. Its translation is CASSHSADSSSYNEQFF.